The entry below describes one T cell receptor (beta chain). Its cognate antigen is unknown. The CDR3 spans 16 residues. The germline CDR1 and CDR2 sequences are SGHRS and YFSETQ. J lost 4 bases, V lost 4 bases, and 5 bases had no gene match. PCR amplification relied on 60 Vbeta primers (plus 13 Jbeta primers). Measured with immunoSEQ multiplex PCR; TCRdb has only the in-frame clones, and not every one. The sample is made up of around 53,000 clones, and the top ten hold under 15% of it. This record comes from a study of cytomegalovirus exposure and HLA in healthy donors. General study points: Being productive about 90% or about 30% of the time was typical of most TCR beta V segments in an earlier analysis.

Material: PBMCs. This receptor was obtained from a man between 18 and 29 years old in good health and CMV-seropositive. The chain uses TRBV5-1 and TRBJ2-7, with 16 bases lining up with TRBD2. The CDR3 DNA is TGCGCCAGCAGCCCTGGGACTAGCGGGAGGGCGTACGAGCAGTACTTC. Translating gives CASSPGTSGRAYEQYF.